The rows below give T cell receptor beta chains drawn from one sample of a study of tumor-infiltrating lymphocytes in oesophageal squamous cell carcinoma. One entry per CDR3 protein, called by TCRdb with MiXCR from the PCR reads. This sample has 15,000 to 20,000 distinct CDR3 sequences, with less than 45% found just once. Input material: esophageal tumor tissue. These receptors all stem from a male donor with esophageal squamous cell carcinoma. Both conserved end residues are part of each CDR3. A D gene is named only where the DNA matches it firmly. Size tells how often a clone was seen (once, few, many) or the class of an expanded clone, and some rows leave it out.

abundance: many
v_gene: TRBV12-3/TRBV12-4
d_gene: TRBD1
j_gene: TRBJ1-4
CDR3nt: TGTGCCAGCAGTTCGGGACAGGGTTTCGGTGAAAAACTGTTTTTT
CDR3aa: CASSSGQGFGEKLFF

abundance: few
v_gene: TRBV7-8
d_gene: .
j_gene: TRBJ2-5
CDR3nt: TGTGCCAGCAGCTTAGGACGGGGTCAAGAGACCCAGTACTTC
CDR3aa: CASSLGRGQETQYF

abundance: many
v_gene: TRBV19
d_gene: TRBD2
j_gene: TRBJ2-3
CDR3nt: TGTGCCAGTAGTCCCAGCGGGGGGGGCACAGATACGCAGTATTTT
CDR3aa: CASSPSGGGTDTQYF

abundance: many
v_gene: TRBV12-3/TRBV12-4
d_gene: .
j_gene: TRBJ2-1
CDR3nt: TGTGCCAGCAGTCCCAGGGGGGGGTCCCACAATGAGCAGTTCTTC
CDR3aa: CASSPRGGSHNEQFF

abundance: .
v_gene: TRBV7-2
d_gene: .
j_gene: TRBJ2-3
CDR3nt: TGTGCCAGCAGCGCTGCCGCTGGCACAGATACGCAGTATTTT
CDR3aa: CASSAAAGTDTQYF

abundance: .
v_gene: TRBV6-6
d_gene: .
j_gene: TRBJ2-7
CDR3nt: TGTGCCAGCAGTTACTCGAAAGGGGCGCATGAGCAGTACTTC
CDR3aa: CASSYSKGAHEQYF

abundance: .
v_gene: TRBV7-3
d_gene: TRBD2
j_gene: TRBJ2-3
CDR3nt: TGTGCCAGCAGCTTTCTTGCGGGAGTCGGGGATACGCAGTATTTT
CDR3aa: CASSFLAGVGDTQYF

abundance: many
v_gene: TRBV19
d_gene: TRBD2
j_gene: TRBJ2-2
CDR3nt: TGTGCCAGTAGTATTGAGGGAGGGTACACCGGGGAGCTGTTTTTT
CDR3aa: CASSIEGGYTGELFF

abundance: .
v_gene: TRBV4-1
d_gene: TRBD1
j_gene: TRBJ2-7
CDR3nt: TGCGCCAGCAGCCAAGACCCTGGGCAGGGGGCCTACGAGCAGTACTTC
CDR3aa: CASSQDPGQGAYEQYF

abundance: .
v_gene: TRBV28
d_gene: .
j_gene: TRBJ2-7
CDR3nt: TGTGCCAGCAGTCCCCAGAGCTCCTACGAGCAGTACTTC
CDR3aa: CASSPQSSYEQYF

abundance: medium-sized
v_gene: TRBV7-7
d_gene: .
j_gene: TRBJ2-1
CDR3nt: TGTGCTAGCAGCTTAGAATCGGGGGAGCCCTACAATGAGCAGTTCTTC
CDR3aa: CASSLESGEPYNEQFF

abundance: .
v_gene: TRBV15
d_gene: .
j_gene: TRBJ2-7
CDR3nt: TGTGCCACCAGCAGAGATAGCGGCGGGGTAGAATACGAGCAGTACTTC
CDR3aa: CATSRDSGGVEYEQYF

abundance: many
v_gene: TRBV7-9
d_gene: .
j_gene: TRBJ1-5
CDR3nt: TGTGCCAGCAGCTTATTGCGTGTTGGACGCAATCAGCCCCAGCATTTT
CDR3aa: CASSLLRVGRNQPQHF

abundance: medium-sized
v_gene: TRBV7-3
d_gene: TRBD1
j_gene: TRBJ1-2
CDR3nt: TGTGCCAGCAGGCCTACAGGGGACGTAGGCTATGGCTACACCTTC
CDR3aa: CASRPTGDVGYGYTF

abundance: few
v_gene: TRBV7-9
d_gene: .
j_gene: TRBJ2-7
CDR3nt: TGTGCCAGCAGCTTAGGCCCAAACAGTGCGGTGAACGATGAGCAGTACTTC
CDR3aa: CASSLGPNSAVNDEQYF

abundance: .
v_gene: TRBV7-8
d_gene: .
j_gene: TRBJ2-1
CDR3nt: TGTGCCAGCAGCTACCTTCATGGGGGGTCCTACAATGAGCAGTTCTTC
CDR3aa: CASSYLHGGSYNEQFF

abundance: many
v_gene: TRBV2
d_gene: TRBD2
j_gene: TRBJ2-5
CDR3nt: TGTGCCAGCAGTGGCGGGAGTAGCGGGGGAGGGTTCGGGACCCAGTACTTC
CDR3aa: CASSGGSSGGGFGTQYF

abundance: .
v_gene: TRBV7-9
d_gene: .
j_gene: TRBJ1-2
CDR3nt: TGTGCCAGCAGCCCGGACGTTAACTATGGCTACACCTTC
CDR3aa: CASSPDVNYGYTF

abundance: once
v_gene: TRBV5-1
d_gene: .
j_gene: TRBJ2-7
CDR3nt: TGCGCCAGCAGCTTGGCCGGGGAACAGCAGTACTTC
CDR3aa: CASSLAGEQQYF

abundance: .
v_gene: TRBV6-1
d_gene: .
j_gene: TRBJ2-1
CDR3nt: TGTGCCAGCAGCACAGGGTTCTCCCACAATGAGCAGTTCTTC
CDR3aa: CASSTGFSHNEQFF

abundance: few
v_gene: TRBV7-6
d_gene: .
j_gene: TRBJ2-3
CDR3nt: TGTGCCAGCAGCTTTTCTTCGGACGGATCTAGCACAGATACGCAGTATTTT
CDR3aa: CASSFSSDGSSTDTQYF

abundance: .
v_gene: TRBV12-3/TRBV12-4
d_gene: .
j_gene: TRBJ1-4
CDR3nt: TGTGCCAGCAGTTTATCAGGGATTGAAAAACTGTTTTTT
CDR3aa: CASSLSGIEKLFF

abundance: .
v_gene: TRBV7-3
d_gene: .
j_gene: TRBJ2-5
CDR3nt: TGTGTCAGCAGCTTAAATGCCCAGGGGAGCCAAGAGACCCAGTACTTC
CDR3aa: CVSSLNAQGSQETQYF

abundance: many
v_gene: TRBV11-1
d_gene: .
j_gene: TRBJ1-3
CDR3nt: TGTGCCAGCAGCTTTCGTCGGTACTCTGGAAACACCATATATTTT
CDR3aa: CASSFRRYSGNTIYF

abundance: medium-sized
v_gene: TRBV7-9
d_gene: TRBD2
j_gene: TRBJ2-3
CDR3nt: TGTGCCAGCAGCTTACCGGTTAGCGGGGGCGCAGATACGCAGTATTTT
CDR3aa: CASSLPVSGGADTQYF

abundance: few
v_gene: TRBV3-1
d_gene: .
j_gene: TRBJ1-1
CDR3nt: TGTGCCAGCAGCCAGGGGAACACTGAAGCTTTCTTT
CDR3aa: CASSQGNTEAFF

abundance: .
v_gene: TRBV7-6
d_gene: .
j_gene: TRBJ2-1
CDR3nt: TGTGCCAGCAGCTTAAGAGCAGACCGGTACAATGAGCAGTTCTTC
CDR3aa: CASSLRADRYNEQFF

abundance: once
v_gene: TRBV12-3/TRBV12-4
d_gene: .
j_gene: TRBJ2-1
CDR3nt: TGTGCCAGCAGTTTAGGAGGGACCGACAATGAGCAGTTCTTC
CDR3aa: CASSLGGTDNEQFF

abundance: many
v_gene: TRBV5-8
d_gene: TRBD2
j_gene: TRBJ2-1
CDR3nt: TGTGCCAGCAGCTGGACTAGCGGGGGCCGTTCCTACAATGAGCAGTTCTTC
CDR3aa: CASSWTSGGRSYNEQFF

abundance: medium-sized
v_gene: TRBV6-1
d_gene: .
j_gene: TRBJ1-2
CDR3nt: TGTGCCAGCAGGCTGACAGTTAACTATGGCTACACCTTC
CDR3aa: CASRLTVNYGYTF

abundance: few
v_gene: TRBV19
d_gene: TRBD2
j_gene: TRBJ2-3
CDR3nt: TGTGCCAGTAGCCAGACTAGCGGACTAGCAGATACGCAGTATTTT
CDR3aa: CASSQTSGLADTQYF

abundance: .
v_gene: TRBV7-9
d_gene: .
j_gene: TRBJ2-3
CDR3nt: TGTGCCAGCAGCTTAGTAGGGATCACAGATACGCAGTATTTT
CDR3aa: CASSLVGITDTQYF

abundance: many
v_gene: TRBV5-1
d_gene: .
j_gene: TRBJ2-1
CDR3nt: TGCGCCAGCAGCCGGGCCGAAACCCTGGTAGACAATGAGCAGTTCTTC
CDR3aa: CASSRAETLVDNEQFF

abundance: .
v_gene: TRBV7-6
d_gene: .
j_gene: TRBJ2-1
CDR3nt: TGTGCCAGCAGCTTCGTGTACGGGACCCACAATGAGCAGTTCTTC
CDR3aa: CASSFVYGTHNEQFF

abundance: .
v_gene: TRBV12-3/TRBV12-4
d_gene: TRBD1
j_gene: TRBJ1-1
CDR3nt: TGTGCCAGCAGCAGACTCGGGACAGGACCGATGAACACTGAAGCTTTCTTT
CDR3aa: CASSRLGTGPMNTEAFF

abundance: few
v_gene: TRBV6-4
d_gene: .
j_gene: TRBJ1-1
CDR3nt: TGTGCCACCATTCGGGCAGAAGCTTTCTTT
CDR3aa: CATIRAEAFF

abundance: .
v_gene: TRBV7-2
d_gene: .
j_gene: TRBJ2-6
CDR3nt: TGTGCCAGCAGCCGTCGTCGGTCTGGGGCCAACGTCCTGACTTTC
CDR3aa: CASSRRRSGANVLTF

abundance: .
v_gene: TRBV7-2
d_gene: TRBD1
j_gene: TRBJ2-7
CDR3nt: TGTGCCAGCAGCTTACCGGGACAGGTAAAATACGAGCAGTACTTC
CDR3aa: CASSLPGQVKYEQYF

abundance: .
v_gene: TRBV7-3
d_gene: .
j_gene: TRBJ2-1
CDR3nt: TGTGCCAGCAGCTTAACGGCAGACAATGAGCAGTTCTTC
CDR3aa: CASSLTADNEQFF

abundance: many
v_gene: TRBV12-3/TRBV12-4
d_gene: .
j_gene: TRBJ1-2
CDR3nt: TGTGCCAGCAGTCCCGGGGGGGGCTATGGCTACACCTTC
CDR3aa: CASSPGGGYGYTF

abundance: many
v_gene: TRBV18
d_gene: .
j_gene: TRBJ2-4
CDR3nt: TGTGCCAGCTCACCCAACTCTGGGGGTGGTCAAAACATTCAGTACTTC
CDR3aa: CASSPNSGGGQNIQYF

abundance: .
v_gene: TRBV20-1
d_gene: TRBD1
j_gene: TRBJ2-1
CDR3nt: TGCAGTGCTAGAGATCGGTTCGGGACAGGGGGCCCCTACAATGAGCAGTTCTTC
CDR3aa: CSARDRFGTGGPYNEQFF

abundance: .
v_gene: TRBV7-2
d_gene: TRBD2
j_gene: TRBJ2-1
CDR3nt: TGTGCCAGCAGCCAGCAAGCGGGAGGGTCCTACGAGCAGTTCTTC
CDR3aa: CASSQQAGGSYEQFF

abundance: .
v_gene: TRBV19
d_gene: TRBD2
j_gene: TRBJ2-1
CDR3nt: TGTGCCACCCGAAGAGAACGCGGGAGCTACAATGAGCAGTTCTTC
CDR3aa: CATRRERGSYNEQFF

abundance: .
v_gene: TRBV11-1
d_gene: TRBD1
j_gene: TRBJ2-5
CDR3nt: TGTGCCAGCAGCTTGGACAGGGGAAAAGAGACCCAGTACTTC
CDR3aa: CASSLDRGKETQYF

abundance: .
v_gene: TRBV12-3/TRBV12-4
d_gene: .
j_gene: TRBJ2-1
CDR3nt: TGTGCCAGCAGTTTAAGGAGCTCCTACAATGAGCAGTTCTTC
CDR3aa: CASSLRSSYNEQFF

abundance: many
v_gene: TRBV28
d_gene: TRBD1
j_gene: TRBJ1-2
CDR3nt: TGTGCCAGCCAACCACCGGGACAGTCCTATGGCTACACCTTC
CDR3aa: CASQPPGQSYGYTF

abundance: few
v_gene: TRBV5-1
d_gene: TRBD1
j_gene: TRBJ1-6
CDR3nt: TGCGCCAGCGGTCTGGGACAGAATAATTCACCCCTCCACTTT
CDR3aa: CASGLGQNNSPLHF